Given below is one TCR beta chain in context. The CDR3 has 15 residues. CDR1 SGHRS and CDR2 YFSETQ come from the germline V gene. The junction had 3 bases not matched to a gene; V was cut back by 5 bases and J by 3 bases. The study assigned cohorts using participant-reported clinical history. Original analysis: Researchers report that nucleated cell counts were estimated from reference gene primer amplification. The protocol was immunoSEQ multiplex PCR, while the TCRdb copy is restricted to in-frame clones and leaves out a portion. D and trimming were read from the DNA, whereas the V and J calls and clone size are those reported in that table. The sample holds tens of thousands of clones; roughly two thirds are singletons and the top ten take roughly 50%. This entry comes from a study of blood T cell repertoires in COVID-19. Study-level information: Material from acute and convalescent COVID-19 was sourced from the United States, Italy and Spain.

What was sequenced was PBMCs or T cells enriched from blood (not recorded which). The sequence came from a woman aged 55 to 70 who had been exposed to COVID-19. The V gene is TRBV5-1, the J gene TRBJ2-3, with 13 bases aligning to TRBD2. The CDR3 spells CASRTSGGVTDTQYF. The CDR3 nucleotides are TGCGCCAGCAGAACTAGCGGGGGGGTTACAGATACGCAGTATTTT.